The next 3 T cell receptor beta chains were all read from a single sample in a study of blood T cell repertoires in COVID-19. Some clones are missing from TCRdb's copy, which holds only in-frame ones; the method was immunoSEQ multiplex PCR. The table shows about 170,000 clones, with 80% to 85% occurring only once. The sequencing sample was made of peripheral blood. All receptors come from a man aged 70-80 years with active or convalescent COVID-19.

The rearrangement uses TRBV7-9 and TRBJ2-7; no firm D call. V lost 5 bases and J 5 bases, leaving 10 bases between the germline ends. In germline, CDR1 is SEHNR, CDR2 FQNEAQ (reference sequence). The CDR3 covers 12 residues. CDR3 region: CASSPRLNEQYF. The CDR3 nucleotides read TGTGCCAGCAGCCCGCGTTTGAACGAGCAGTACTTC.

The V gene is TRBV4-3, the J gene TRBJ1-2; D not resolved. V lost 3 bases and J lost 0, with 11 bases in between. CDR1 and CDR2 from the germline V gene are LGHNA and YSLEER. This CDR3 spans 15 amino acids. The CDR3 DNA follows: TGCGCCAGCAGCCAGGCGGAATCTACTAACTATGGCTACACCTTC. Translated: CASSQAESTNYGYTF.

This sequence joins TRBV7-9 and TRBJ2-1, with 7 bases aligning to TRBD1. Germline loops: CDR1 SEHNR, CDR2 FQNEAQ (reference sequence). Trimming took 3 bases from V and 3 from J; bases not matched to a gene: 17. The CDR3 covers 19 residues. The chain's CDR3 is CASSFAPPRTGLLYNEQFF. CDR3 nucleotide sequence: TGTGCCAGCAGCTTTGCCCCCCCTAGGACAGGTTTACTCTACAATGAGCAGTTCTTC.